The source of this T cell receptor beta chain is a study of blood T cell repertoires in COVID-19. Authors' methods: Reference gene primer amplification gave nucleated cell count estimates. The assay was immunoSEQ multiplex PCR, and TCRdb's table has in-frame clones only and misses some. From that table come the V and J calls and clone size; the DNA was used to work out D and trimming. The top ten hold around a sixth of the sample, which has about 160,000 clones, under 90% seen once. The TCR sequence derives from a man in his 60s who had recovered from COVID-19. The source material was PBMCs or T cells enriched from blood (not recorded which).

For the CDR3, the DNA is TGTGCCAGCAGCTTAGAGTTAGCGGGAATCCACGAGCAGTACTTC. It encodes CASSLELAGIHEQYF. The J gene is TRBJ2-7, the V gene TRBV5-4, with 8 nucleotides matching TRBD2. Looked up from germline, CDR1 is SGHNT and CDR2 is YYREEE (reference sequence). The junction had 9 bases not matched to a gene; V was cut back by 2 bases and J by 5 bases. The CDR3 runs to 15 residues.